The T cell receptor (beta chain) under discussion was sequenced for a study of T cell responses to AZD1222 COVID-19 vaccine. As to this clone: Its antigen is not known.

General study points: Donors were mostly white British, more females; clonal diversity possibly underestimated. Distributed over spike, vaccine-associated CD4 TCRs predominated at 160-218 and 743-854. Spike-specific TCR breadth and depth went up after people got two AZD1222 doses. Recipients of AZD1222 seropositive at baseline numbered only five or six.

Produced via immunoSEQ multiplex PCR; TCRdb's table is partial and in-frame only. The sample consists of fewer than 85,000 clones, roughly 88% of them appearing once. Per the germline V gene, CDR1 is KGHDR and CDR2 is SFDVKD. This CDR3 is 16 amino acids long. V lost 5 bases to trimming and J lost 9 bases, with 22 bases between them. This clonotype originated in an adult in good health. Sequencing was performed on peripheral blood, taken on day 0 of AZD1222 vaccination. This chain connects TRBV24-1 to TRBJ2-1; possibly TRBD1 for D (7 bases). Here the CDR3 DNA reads TGTGCCACCAGTGTCCCGGACAGGCCGGGGGCGGGTGAGCAGTTCTTC. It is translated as CATSVPDRPGAGEQFF.